These T cell receptor beta chains were read from a single sample in a study of blood T cells in healthy people across ages. TCRdb recomputed calls from the 5' RACE reads with MiXCR, one row per CDR3 protein. This sample has around 1,100,000 distinct CDR3 sequences, with 35% to 40% found just once. Material: blood. The receptors here all came from a man between 18 and 29 years old in good health. The CDR3 runs from the conserved cysteine through the conserved F or W. The order of the fields is J gene, clone size, D gene, V gene, CDR3 protein, CDR3 DNA. A D gene is named only where the DNA matches it firmly. Clone size is not always given. Where it is, it says once, few, many or a class for expanded clones.

j_gene: TRBJ1-1
abundance: .
d_gene: TRBD1
v_gene: TRBV7-2
CDR3aa: CASTNPGGGGTEAFF
CDR3nt: TGTGCCAGCACCAACCCAGGGGGGGGTGGGACTGAAGCTTTCTTT

j_gene: TRBJ2-5
abundance: .
d_gene: .
v_gene: TRBV14
CDR3aa: CASSHPEGGRETQYF
CDR3nt: TGTGCCAGCAGCCACCCGGAGGGGGGTCGAGAGACCCAGTACTTC

j_gene: TRBJ1-5
abundance: few
d_gene: .
v_gene: TRBV12-3/TRBV12-4
CDR3aa: CASSLTVTGNQPQHF
CDR3nt: TGTGCCAGCAGTTTAACAGTCACGGGCAATCAGCCCCAGCATTTT

j_gene: TRBJ1-1
abundance: few
d_gene: .
v_gene: TRBV5-1
CDR3aa: CASSYREGSPPEAFF
CDR3nt: TGCGCCAGCAGCTACCGGGAGGGCAGTCCCCCTGAAGCTTTCTTT

j_gene: TRBJ1-1
abundance: many
d_gene: .
v_gene: TRBV29-1
CDR3aa: CSVPRNTEAFF
CDR3nt: TGCAGCGTACCCCGGAACACTGAAGCTTTCTTT

j_gene: TRBJ1-5
abundance: .
d_gene: .
v_gene: TRBV2
CDR3aa: CASSGTEHNQPQHF
CDR3nt: TGTGCCAGCAGTGGGACAGAACACAATCAGCCCCAGCATTTT

j_gene: TRBJ2-3
abundance: .
d_gene: TRBD1
v_gene: TRBV7-2
CDR3aa: CASSLGFGRGPTDTQYF
CDR3nt: TGTGCCAGCAGCTTAGGTTTCGGCAGGGGGCCGACAGATACGCAGTATTTT

j_gene: TRBJ2-5
abundance: .
d_gene: .
v_gene: TRBV7-8
CDR3aa: CASSLHLRLASEGTQYF
CDR3nt: TGTGCCAGCAGCTTACATCTCCGTTTAGCCAGCGAAGGGACCCAGTACTTC

j_gene: TRBJ1-1
abundance: .
d_gene: .
v_gene: TRBV27
CDR3aa: CASSLQGGENTEAFF
CDR3nt: TGTGCCAGCAGTTTACAGGGAGGGGAGAACACTGAAGCTTTCTTT

j_gene: TRBJ2-7
abundance: .
d_gene: .
v_gene: TRBV6-6
CDR3aa: CASSYSREIQYF
CDR3nt: TGTGCCAGCAGTTACTCGAGGGAGATTCAGTACTTC

j_gene: TRBJ1-1
abundance: .
d_gene: .
v_gene: TRBV6-2/TRBV6-3
CDR3aa: CASRPGSRTEAFF
CDR3nt: TGTGCCAGCAGACCCGGGTCCCGGACTGAAGCTTTCTTT

j_gene: TRBJ1-1
abundance: .
d_gene: .
v_gene: TRBV3-1
CDR3aa: CASSSGCGEAFF
CDR3nt: TGTGCCAGCAGCTCAGGATGCGGTGAAGCTTTCTTT

j_gene: TRBJ2-1
abundance: few
d_gene: .
v_gene: TRBV27
CDR3aa: CARGANEQFF
CDR3nt: TGTGCCAGGGGAGCTAATGAGCAGTTCTTC

j_gene: TRBJ2-1
abundance: .
d_gene: .
v_gene: TRBV29-1
CDR3aa: CSVYRGLSYNEQFF
CDR3nt: TGCAGCGTTTACCGCGGCCTCTCCTACAATGAGCAGTTCTTC

j_gene: TRBJ2-3
abundance: few
d_gene: .
v_gene: TRBV6-6
CDR3aa: CASRTTFKDTQYF
CDR3nt: TGTGCCAGCAGAACGACATTCAAGGATACGCAGTATTTT

j_gene: TRBJ2-3
abundance: many
d_gene: TRBD2
v_gene: TRBV28
CDR3aa: CASSSPSGLADTDTQYF
CDR3nt: TGTGCCAGCAGCTCCCCCTCGGGACTAGCGGACACAGATACGCAGTATTTT

j_gene: TRBJ2-2
abundance: .
d_gene: .
v_gene: TRBV6-5
CDR3aa: CATSRDTSTGELFF
CDR3nt: TGTGCCACCAGCCGGGACACCTCCACCGGGGAGCTGTTTTTT

j_gene: TRBJ2-7
abundance: .
d_gene: TRBD1
v_gene: TRBV6-5
CDR3aa: CASSRTGEGYEQYF
CDR3nt: TGTGCCAGCAGTAGGACAGGGGAAGGCTACGAGCAGTACTTC